The sequence of this T cell receptor (beta chain) was determined in a study of tumor-infiltrating lymphocytes in primary liver carcinoma. Study details: Samples had roughly 3.5 to 7.5 million productive TCRbeta reads, comparable between tissue types. Study findings and constraints: Tumors carried a top-250-clone fraction significantly exceeding that of blood (p = 0.039). Tumor-adjacent and tumor-blood pairs overlapped less than tumor region pairs did.

The researchers obtained blood RNA from unsorted whole blood and also extracted germline DNA. TCR beta cDNA was reverse-transcribed from approximately 0.45 ug of total RNA. The reaction used a constant-region primer and ProtoScript II reverse transcriptase. Modified slightly, ARM-PCR produced TCR beta libraries over three nested multiplex PCR rounds. Via MiXCR, TCRdb re-called the multiplex PCR reads, giving one row per CDR3 protein. This table has almost 200,000 distinct CDR3 sequences, 65% appearing once. Comment on this clonotype: Its specificity is not known.

The clonotype originates from a woman aged 55-75 years with primary liver carcinoma and hepatitis B virus infection. Input material: peripheral blood.

The CDR3 loop is CASGRGGLNTGGMFF. The DNA of the CDR3 is TGTGCCAGCGGTCGGGGGGGGCTGAACACCGGGGGGATGTTTTTT. The chain joins TRBV11-1 to TRBJ2-2; 8 bases match TRBD2. V shed 8 bases, J shed 15 bases, and the junction held 20 bases outside the gene matches. The CDR3 is 15 residues long. CDR1 is SGHAT and CDR2 is FQDESV in the germline V gene (reference sequence).